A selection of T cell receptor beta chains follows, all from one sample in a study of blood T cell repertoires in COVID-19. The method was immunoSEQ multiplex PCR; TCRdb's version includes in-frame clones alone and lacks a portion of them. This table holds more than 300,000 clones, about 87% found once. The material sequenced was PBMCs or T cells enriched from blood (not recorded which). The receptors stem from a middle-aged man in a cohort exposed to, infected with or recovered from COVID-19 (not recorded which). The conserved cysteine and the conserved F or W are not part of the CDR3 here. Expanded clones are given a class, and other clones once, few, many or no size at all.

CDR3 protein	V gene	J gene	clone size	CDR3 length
ASSSSSGRKYEQY	TRBV7-2	TRBJ2-7	.	13
ASSPTGSYEQY	TRBV6-6	TRBJ2-7	.	11
ASSLTYYEQF	TRBV11-2	TRBJ2-1	once	10
ASSQNEAGSYNEQF	TRBV4-1	TRBJ2-1	.	14
ASSYSGTAPYEQY	TRBV6-5	TRBJ2-7	.	13
ASSLTGTGELF	TRBV18	TRBJ2-2	.	11
ASGTGTRNEQY	TRBV6-5	TRBJ2-7	.	11
ASRPDQRVVDNEQF	TRBV19	TRBJ2-1	.	14
ASSPRDRGWEQY	TRBV18	TRBJ2-7	.	12
ASSPGQHTGELF	TRBV19	TRBJ2-2	once	12
ASSVGSIERITGELF	TRBV9	TRBJ2-2	.	15
ASRPYRTGVEKLF	TRBV6-5	TRBJ1-4	.	13
AWSSSAYEQY	TRBV30	TRBJ2-7	.	10
ASSILAGGAETQY	TRBV19	TRBJ2-5	.	13
ASSVDVASEQY	TRBV9	TRBJ2-7	.	11
ASSVTRTEYQPQH	TRBV2	TRBJ1-5	.	13
ASSSAGGYNNEQF	TRBV27	TRBJ2-1	.	13
ASSLFLAGLNTQY	TRBV7-3	TRBJ2-3	.	13
SVWGGGTGELF	TRBV29-1	TRBJ2-2	.	11
ATSLWTGKGETQY	TRBV15	TRBJ2-5	.	13